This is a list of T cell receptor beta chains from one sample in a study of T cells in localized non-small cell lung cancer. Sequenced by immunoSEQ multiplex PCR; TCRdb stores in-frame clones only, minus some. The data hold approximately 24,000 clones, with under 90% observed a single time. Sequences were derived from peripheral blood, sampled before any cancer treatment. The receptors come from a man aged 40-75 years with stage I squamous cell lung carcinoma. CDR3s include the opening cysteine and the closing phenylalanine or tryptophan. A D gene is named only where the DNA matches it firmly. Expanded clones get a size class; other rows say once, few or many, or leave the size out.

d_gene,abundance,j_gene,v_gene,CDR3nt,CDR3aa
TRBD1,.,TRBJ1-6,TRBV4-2,TGTGCCAGCAGCCGAGGACAGGGTGATTCACCCCTCCACTTT,CASSRGQGDSPLHF
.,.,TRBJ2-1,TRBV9,TGTGCCAGCAGCTTCTCCAGGGAGGCCTTCGTACCCTACAATGAGCAGTTCTTC,CASSFSREAFVPYNEQFF
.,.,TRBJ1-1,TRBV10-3,TGTGCCATTTTTAACCGGGGGCGGGGTGAAGCTTTCTTT,CAIFNRGRGEAFF
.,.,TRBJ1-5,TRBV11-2,TGTGCCAGCAGCTTCCAGGGAAGAAGTAATCAGCCCCAGCATTTT,CASSFQGRSNQPQHF
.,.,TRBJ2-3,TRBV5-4,TGTGCCAGCAGCTTGGCCCTGGGGGACACAGATACGCAGTATTTT,CASSLALGDTDTQYF
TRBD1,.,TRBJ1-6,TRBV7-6,TGTGCCAGCAGCTTAGGGGGCGGGACAGCATATAATTCACCCCTCCACTTT,CASSLGGGTAYNSPLHF
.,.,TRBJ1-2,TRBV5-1,TGCGCCAGCAGCTTGGATCTGGGCTCTGGCTACACCTTC,CASSLDLGSGYTF
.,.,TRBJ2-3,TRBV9,TGTGCCAGCAGCGCAAGGATGGGGGCAGATACGCAGTATTTT,CASSARMGADTQYF
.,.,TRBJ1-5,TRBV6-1,TGTGCCAGCAGTGACCGAACATGGGGCCCGGTTGGGCCCCAGCATTTT,CASSDRTWGPVGPQHF
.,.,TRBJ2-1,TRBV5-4,TGTGCCAGCAGCTTGGGACGGAGCTCCTACAATGAGCAGTTCTTC,CASSLGRSSYNEQFF
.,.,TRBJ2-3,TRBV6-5,TGTGCCAGCAGTTACGACGGGGGTCCCACAGATACGCAGTATTTT,CASSYDGGPTDTQYF
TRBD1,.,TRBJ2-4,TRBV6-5,TGTGCCAGCAGGCCCGGGACAGGGGTTAAAAACATTCAGTACTTC,CASRPGTGVKNIQYF
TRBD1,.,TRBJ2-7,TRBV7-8,TGTGCCAGCAGCATACAGACAGGGGCGGCCTACGAGCAGTACTTC,CASSIQTGAAYEQYF
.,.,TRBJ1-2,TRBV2,TGTGCCACCGGGGTCTACTATGGCTACACCTTC,CATGVYYGYTF
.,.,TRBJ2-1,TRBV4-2,TGTGCCAGCAGCCAGAGGAATTCCAACCCAAACAATGAGCAGTTCTTC,CASSQRNSNPNNEQFF
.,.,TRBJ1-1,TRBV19,TGTGCCAGTAGTGAGAACACTGAAGCTTTCTTT,CASSENTEAFF
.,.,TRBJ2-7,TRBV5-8,TGTGCCAGCAGCCCCCGATGGCCGAAACCGAGAGCCTACGAGCAGTACTTC,CASSPRWPKPRAYEQYF
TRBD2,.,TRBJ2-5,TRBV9,TGTGCCAGCAGCACAGGGACTAGCGGGGGGAAAGAGACCCAGTACTTC,CASSTGTSGGKETQYF
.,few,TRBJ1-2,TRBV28,TGTGCCAGCAGTCGACCGGGGCTAGGTGGCTACACCTTC,CASSRPGLGGYTF
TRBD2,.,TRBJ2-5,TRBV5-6,TGTGCCAGCAGCTTGGCTGCGGGGGGAAGAGAGACCCAGTACTTC,CASSLAAGGRETQYF
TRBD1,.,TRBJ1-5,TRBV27,TGTGCCAGCAGCTTTGGGACAGGGAACCAGCCCCAGCATTTT,CASSFGTGNQPQHF
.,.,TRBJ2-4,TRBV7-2,TGTGCCAGCAGCTTAGAAACGGGGGACTCAAACATTCAGTACTTC,CASSLETGDSNIQYF